This T cell receptor (beta chain) was captured in a study of T-cell reconstitution after alpha-beta-depleted transplantation in children. A library of TCRbeta sequences, prepared with unique molecular identifiers, was generated. A single record per CDR3 protein comes from TCRdb applying MiXCR to the PCR reads. The data show almost 600,000 distinct CDR3 sequences, approximately 30% seen once. Germline V gene sequence: CDR1 MNHEY, CDR2 SMNVEV (reference sequence). This CDR3 comprises 14 residues. With 5 bases removed from V and 6 bases from J, the gap between germline ends came to 14 bases. The clonotype originates from a boy in the first two years of life with Wiskott-Aldrich syndrome, due to receive a stem cell transplant. This rearrangement joins TRBV27 to TRBJ2-1, with D unclear. This specimen was PBMCs, taken before TCRalphabeta/CD19-depleted stem cell transplant. This CDR3 reads CASSPGERSNEQFF. The CDR3 DNA is TGTGCCAGCAGTCCCGGTGAGCGTAGCAATGAGCAGTTCTTC.